The clone carrying this TCR beta chain was recorded only once. The data stem from a study of blood T cell repertoires in COVID-19. The wider study: Specimens from acute and convalescent COVID-19 originated in the United States, Italy and Spain. In each case, the material was cDNA or gDNA derived from T cells, B-cell-depleted T cells, or PBMCs.

CDR1 and CDR2 from the germline V gene are ENHRY and SYGVKD. With 3 bases clipped from V and 5 bases from J, the junction kept 7 bases outside the gene matches. The CDR3 covers 15 residues. In the original workflow: Reference gene primer amplification gave estimated nucleated cell counts. Assay: immunoSEQ multiplex PCR; the TCRdb copy retains only in-frame clones and omits some. The V and J calls and clone size come from that table; D and trimming were worked out from the DNA. The table shows about 210,000 clones, with around 80% occurring only once. Sequenced material: peripheral blood. The rearrangement joins TRBV10-3 to TRBJ2-3, with 8 bases identical to TRBD2. The source of this sequence is a woman in her thirties or forties with acute or convalescent COVID-19. The CDR3 here is CAISDPGLGGDTQYF. Written as DNA, the CDR3 is TGTGCCATCAGTGACCCGGGACTAGGAGGAGATACGCAGTATTTT.